The 10 T cell receptor beta chains in this list originate from one sample, sequenced in a study of shared clonotypes between healthy human individuals. The table came from immunoSEQ multiplex PCR; TCRdb's copy has only in-frame clones and leaves some out. The repertoire holds 2 million to 2.5 million clones, with under 95% as singletons. The source material was naive CD4+ T cells from PBMCs. Regarding subset: CD45RA+ positively selected. These receptors all come from a man between 18 and 29 years old in good health. Some clones in this sample may be carry-over from other donors' samples.

With regard to this clone: Other DNA sequences in the same sample also yield this CDR3. The chain couples TRBV20-1 to TRBJ2-3; D unclear. Looked up from germline, CDR1 is DFQATT and CDR2 is SNEGSKA (reference sequence). Trimming took 6 bases from V and 6 from J, leaving 7 bases between them. This CDR3 spans 10 amino acids. CDR3 DNA: TGCAGTGCCCGAGAGGATACGCAGTATTTT. It specifies CSAREDTQYF.

The V call is TRBV10-2, the J call TRBJ1-2; no firm D call. The CDR3 sequence is 16 residues long. CDR1 and CDR2 (germline): WSHSY, SAAADI. Trimming took 3 bases from V and 5 from J, leaving 19 bases between them. CDR3 region: CASSEIDPRAIYGYTF. The DNA for the CDR3 is TGCGCCAGCAGTGAAATTGACCCTCGGGCCATATATGGCTACACCTTC.

The V call is TRBV6-1, the J call TRBJ2-1, with D perhaps assigned TRBD1 or TRBD2 (5 bases each). V was trimmed by 8 bases and J by 0 bases, leaving 14 bases between them. Germline V lookup: CDR1 MNHNS, CDR2 SASEGT. The CDR3 runs 15 residues. This chain's CDR3 is CASRPGPHSYNEQFF. CDR3 coding DNA: TGTGCCAGCCGGCCGGGGCCCCACTCCTACAATGAGCAGTTCTTC.

The J gene is TRBJ1-2, the V gene TRBV5-5; D is possibly TRBD1 (5 bases). Trimming cost V 0 bases and J 4 bases, with 13 bases left between them. Looked up from germline, CDR1 is SGHKS and CDR2 is YYEKEE (reference sequence). The length of the CDR3 is 15 residues. Here the CDR3 reads CASSLESRQTYGYTF. The CDR3 DNA reads as TGTGCCAGCAGCTTGGAGTCCCGACAGACCTATGGCTACACCTTC.

About this clone itself: An end of the junction differs from the germline gene, which may be a read error. This chain links TRBV15 with TRBJ2-7; TRBD1 might be the D (6 bases). The CDR3 consists of 13 residues. Per germline, CDR1 LNHNV and CDR2 YYDKDF (reference sequence). The chain's CDR3 is CATSRDAPGQKDF. Here the CDR3 DNA reads TGTGCCACCAGCAGAGACGCGCCGGGACAAAAAGACTTC.

In this sample, this clone turned up once. V gene TRBV29-1 combines with J gene TRBJ2-5, with 8 bases aligning to TRBD1. With V trimmed by 7 bases and J by 5 bases, 12 bases remained unmatched. Per the germline V gene, CDR1 is SQVTM and CDR2 is ANQGSEA. The CDR3 is 14 amino acids. CDR3 sequence: CSGGPGTGLETQYF. DNA of the CDR3: TGCAGCGGGGGGCCCGGGACAGGTCTGGAGACCCAGTACTTC. Filled out from reference TRBV29-1 and TRBJ2-5, the complete variable domain reads SAVISQKPSRDICQRGTSLTIQCQVDSQVTMMFWYRQQPGQSLTLIATANQGSEATYESGFVIDKFPISRPNLTFSTLTVSNMSPEDSSIYLCSGGPGTGLETQYFGPGTRLLVL.

V is TRBV4-1 and J is TRBJ1-3; 7 bases fit TRBD1. After removal of 2 bases from V and 4 bases from J, the junction contained 5 bases not matched to a gene. The germline V gene encodes CDR1 MGHRA and CDR2 YSYEKL. The CDR3 runs 15 residues. Here the CDR3 reads CASSQNDRVGNTIYF. Written as DNA, the CDR3 is TGCGCCAGCAGCCAAAACGACAGGGTCGGAAACACCATATATTTT.

V usage is TRBV7-3 and J usage is TRBJ2-7; possibly TRBD2 for D (7 bases). This CDR3 has 15 residues. Germline V CDR1 and CDR2: SGHTA, FQGTGA. V lost 1 base and J lost 4, with 14 bases in between. The CDR3 DNA sequence: TGTGCCAGCAGCTTAATGGCGGGGGCTGGTTACGAGCAGTACTTC. Translation: CASSLMAGAGYEQYF.

Details on this clone: Other DNA sequences in this sample translate to the same CDR3. The chain joins TRBV5-1 to TRBJ2-7; D may be TRBD2 (5 bases). V was shortened by 0 bases and J by 2 bases, with 12 bases between the two germline ends. The CDR3 consists of 15 residues. Germline V gene sequence: CDR1 SGHRS, CDR2 YFSETQ. CDR3 residues: CASSLGSSGTYEQYF. The CDR3 coding sequence is TGCGCCAGCAGCTTGGGATCGTCGGGAACCTACGAGCAGTACTTC.

The V gene is TRBV28, the J gene TRBJ2-7, with 12 bases that match TRBD2. Unmatched junction bases numbered 5, after V lost 5 bases and J lost 3 bases. The CDR3 spans 15 residues. CDR1 MDHEN and CDR2 SYDVKM come from the germline V gene. The CDR3 reads CASSRGLAGIYEQYF. Here the CDR3 DNA reads TGTGCCAGCAGTCGCGGACTAGCGGGAATCTACGAGCAGTACTTC.